These 4 T cell receptor beta chains came from one sample sequenced in a study of T cell clonality in common variable immunodeficiency. Findings and limits, study-wide: Reportedly, TCR beta sequences from common variable immunodeficiency showed fewer deletions and N-nucleotide insertions.

For these TCRs, the target antigens are not known. Some clones are missing from TCRdb's copy, which holds only in-frame ones; the method was immunoSEQ multiplex PCR. Recorded here are approximately 24,000 clones, none singletons. Material for sequencing was peripheral blood mononuclear cells. Receptor source: a human donor with common variable immunodeficiency.

The sample holds many counts of this clone. Read data end 3 residues before the CDR3 end; the end is taken from the germline J gene. J is TRBJ2-5 and V is TRBV7-2; tentative D call: TRBD2 (6 bases). The V gene's germline CDR1 is SGHTA and CDR2 FQGNSA. This CDR3 is built from 14 residues. V lost 1 base to trimming and J lost 7 bases, with 13 bases between them. CDR3 in amino acids: CASSLGGTAGTQYF. The CDR3 DNA, read in part, is TGTGCCAGCAGCTTAGGCGGGACTGCGGGGACC.

This clone came up a few times. The read is 3 residues too short to cover the CDR3 end, so that end is filled in from the germline J gene. This chain connects TRBV6-9 to TRBJ2-3, with D tentatively TRBD2 (6 bases). Trimming cost V 0 bases and J 1 base, with 20 bases left between them. The germline V gene encodes CDR1 MNHGY and CDR2 SVAAGI. This CDR3 is 19 amino acids long. Incomplete CDR3 DNA: TGTGCCAGCAGTTATTCGGAGATAATAGCGGAAGAAGGCACAGATACG. It encodes CASSYSEIIAEEGTDT. The CDR3 reads in full as CASSYSEIIAEEGTDTQYF.

This clone was recorded at least ten times. The read terminates 3 residues ahead of where the CDR3 ends, so the germline J gene completes it. The sample holds other DNA sequences that translate to the same CDR3. The chain uses TRBV5-1 and TRBJ1-2; D perhaps matches TRBD1 (5 bases). Germline CDR1 reads SGHRS; CDR2 reads YFSETQ. The V and J ends lost 0 bases and 2 bases respectively, with 14 bases between them. This CDR3 has 16 residues. This CDR3 is CASSLATGFGNYGYTF. CDR3 DNA, as far as it was read: TGCGCCAGCAGCTTGGCCACAGGTTTCGGGAACTATGGC.

At least ten counts were recorded for this clone. The CDR3 end is not reached by the read, which stops 3 residues before it; the germline J gene fills it in. The gene calls are TRBV7-6 and TRBJ2-2, with 7 bases that match TRBD1. The V and J ends lost 5 bases and 0 bases, in that order; junction bases with no gene match: 3. Germline-derived CDR1 and CDR2 are SGHVS and FNYEAQ. CDR3 size: 15 residues. The CDR3 loop reads CASSRTGSNTGELFF. The CDR3 DNA, read in part, is TGTGCCAGCAGCCGGACAGGATCGAACACCGGGGAG.